This T cell receptor beta chain is from a study of T-cell memory formation after mild COVID-19 (dated by TCRdb to about 2021). Notes on the research overall: Most TCR sequence clusters were specific to one of the two donors. Longitudinal TCRalpha and TCRbeta repertoire sequencing tracked T-cell clones expanding and contracting after mild COVID-19 in two donors. The cohort comprised two young, previously healthy adult volunteers, one female and one male. The investigation overall reported the following: The second-wave clones that peaked on day 37 were not confirmed to be SARS-CoV-2 specific. From day 15 to 85, contracting clones showed balanced CD4/CD8 phenotypes, whereas a second wave of clones that expanded from day 15 to 37 leaned towards CD4+. Contracting CD4+ clones turned up mainly in the CM and EM memory subsets, whereas EMRA was where CD8+ clones were enriched. Only two mild cases were covered by the study, and larger cohorts that include severe cases with pre-infection samples were considered necessary. Some responding clones were detected in pre-infection memory, which suggested that pre-existing cross-reactive memory T cells had joined the SARS-CoV-2 response.

PBMCs were isolated by Ficoll-Paque density gradient centrifugation. The sequencer listed for this sample is Illumina NovaSeq 6000. TCRalpha and TCRbeta cDNA libraries were constructed by 5'RACE with constant-segment primers, with sample barcodes and unique molecular identifiers being introduced. RNA was extracted from every sample with Trizol reagent. Libraries were amplified in two PCR steps, with a second sample barcode and Illumina TruSeq adapters added in the second step. Sequencing of libraries was performed on an Illumina NovaSeq with 2 x 150 bp paired-end reads. As for the authors' bioinformatics: Demultiplexing of reads and collapsing into UMI-guided consensus sequences were performed with migec v1.2.7. With mixcr v2.1.11, UMI consensuses were aligned to TRA and TRB V and J templates and assembled into clonotypes. Expanded or contracted clonotypes were those called significant by both edgeR and NoisET, with noise models trained on biological replicates. For edgeR calls, a false discovery rate-adjusted p below 0.01 and a log2 fold-change threshold of 1 were applied. As an exploratory analysis of dynamics, PCA with hierarchical clustering was applied to max-normalized trajectories of the 1000 most abundant clonotypes. Separately sequenced CD4+ and CD8+ repertoires were used to assign a CD4 or CD8 phenotype to each responding clone. TCRdb trimmed public reads at Q25 via fastp, called clones via MiXCR and kept in-frame beta chains. All rows with the same CDR3 protein become a single entry with the most common DNA and genes. TCRdb, not the original authors, processed these V and J calls. Within this sample are about 400,000 distinct CDR3 sequences, with 20% to 30% of them counted one time only. Around 12% of the sample rests with the top ten.

This clonotype showed up just a few times. No antigen is known for it. Nothing much larger sits one base from this clone, and base qualities are not available. The CDR3 numbers 15 residues from cysteine through phenylalanine. Only CDR3 DNA remains: 45 bases, in frame from the first base. CDR1 and CDR2 are drawn from the germline V gene: MGHDK, SYGVNS. V is clipped by 1 base and J by 2 bases, and the sequence between their germline boundaries is 11 bases long. The chain joins TRBV25-1 to TRBJ1-1; there is no confident call for the D gene. This receptor was identified in an adult woman who had mild COVID-19 (a few samples of this study predate the infection). The sample titles of this study are shuffled in the database, so cell type and time point are left out; the donor was told from shared clones. Sequenced sample: PBMCs or a T cell subset sorted from them (not recorded which). The CDR3 region has the sequence CASSESADGNTEAFF. The DNA reads as follows: TGTGCCAGCAGTGAATCGGCCGATGGTAACACTGAAGCTTTCTTT.